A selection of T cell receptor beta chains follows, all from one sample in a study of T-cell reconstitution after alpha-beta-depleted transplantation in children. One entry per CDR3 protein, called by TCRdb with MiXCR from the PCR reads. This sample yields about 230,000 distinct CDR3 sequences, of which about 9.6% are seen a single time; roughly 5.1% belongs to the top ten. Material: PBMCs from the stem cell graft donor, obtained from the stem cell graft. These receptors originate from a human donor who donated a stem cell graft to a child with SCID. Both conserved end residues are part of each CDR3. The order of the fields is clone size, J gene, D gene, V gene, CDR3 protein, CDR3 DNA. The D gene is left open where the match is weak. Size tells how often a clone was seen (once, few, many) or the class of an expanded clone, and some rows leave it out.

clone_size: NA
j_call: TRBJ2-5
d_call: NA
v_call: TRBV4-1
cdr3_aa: CASSQGPGAEGETQYF
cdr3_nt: TGCGCCAGCAGCCAAGGTCCGGGGGCGGAAGGAGAGACCCAGTACTTC

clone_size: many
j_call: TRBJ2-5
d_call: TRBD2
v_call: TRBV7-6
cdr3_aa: CASSFGSGGHQETQYF
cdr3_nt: TGTGCCAGCAGCTTTGGTAGCGGGGGGCACCAAGAGACCCAGTACTTC

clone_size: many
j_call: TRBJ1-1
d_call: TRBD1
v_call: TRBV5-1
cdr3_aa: CASSQRTGMNTEAFF
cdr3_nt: TGCGCCAGCAGCCAGAGGACAGGGATGAACACTGAAGCTTTCTTT

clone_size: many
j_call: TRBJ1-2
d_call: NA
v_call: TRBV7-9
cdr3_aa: CASSYLTATSNYGYTF
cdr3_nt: TGTGCCAGCAGCTATCTTACAGCTACCTCTAACTATGGCTACACCTTC

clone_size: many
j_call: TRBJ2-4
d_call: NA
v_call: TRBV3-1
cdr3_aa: CASSRRGGPVNIQYF
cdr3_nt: TGTGCCAGCAGTCGTAGAGGTGGGCCAGTAAACATTCAGTACTTC

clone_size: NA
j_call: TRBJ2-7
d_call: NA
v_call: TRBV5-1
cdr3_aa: CASSLGKMGGSEREQYF
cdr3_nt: TGCGCCAGCAGCTTGGGGAAAATGGGGGGTTCCGAGAGGGAGCAGTACTTC

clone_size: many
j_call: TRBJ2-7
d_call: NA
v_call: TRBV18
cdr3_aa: CASSPSTGYEQYF
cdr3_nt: TGTGCCAGCTCACCTTCTACAGGGTACGAGCAGTACTTC

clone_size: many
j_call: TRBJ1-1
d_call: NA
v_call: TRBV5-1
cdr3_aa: CASYPTENTEAFF
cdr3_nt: TGCGCCAGCTATCCGACCGAGAACACTGAAGCTTTCTTT

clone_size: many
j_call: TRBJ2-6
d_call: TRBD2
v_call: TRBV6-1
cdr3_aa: CASTGLAGSTSGANVLTF
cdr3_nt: TGTGCCAGCACCGGACTAGCGGGGTCGACCTCTGGGGCCAACGTCCTGACTTTC

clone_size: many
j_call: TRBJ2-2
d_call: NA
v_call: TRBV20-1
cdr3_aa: CSAIRLDSTGELFF
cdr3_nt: TGCAGTGCTATACGACTAGATAGCACCGGGGAGCTGTTTTTT

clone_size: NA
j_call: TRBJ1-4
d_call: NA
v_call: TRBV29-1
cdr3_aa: CSVFVGNEKLFF
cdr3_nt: TGCAGCGTTTTCGTCGGTAATGAAAAACTGTTTTTT

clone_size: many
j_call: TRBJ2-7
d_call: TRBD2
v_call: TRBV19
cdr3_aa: CASSLRLAGDAYEQYF
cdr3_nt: TGTGCCAGTAGTCTCAGACTAGCGGGGGATGCCTACGAGCAGTACTTC

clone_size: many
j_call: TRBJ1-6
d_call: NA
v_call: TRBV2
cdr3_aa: CASSESRMPLHF
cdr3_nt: TGTGCCAGCAGTGAAAGCCGTATGCCCCTCCACTTT

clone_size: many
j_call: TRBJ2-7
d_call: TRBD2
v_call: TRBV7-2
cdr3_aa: CASSLGEGLAYEQYF
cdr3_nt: TGTGCCAGCAGCTTAGGGGAGGGACTCGCCTACGAGCAGTACTTC

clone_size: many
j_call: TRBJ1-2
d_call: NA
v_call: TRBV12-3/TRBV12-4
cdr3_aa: CASSLSHANYGYTF
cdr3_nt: TGTGCCAGCAGTTTATCACACGCTAACTATGGCTACACCTTC

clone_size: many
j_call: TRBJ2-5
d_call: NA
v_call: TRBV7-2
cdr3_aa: CASSEQGIPTQYF
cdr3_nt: TGTGCCAGCAGCGAACAAGGGATCCCGACCCAGTACTTC

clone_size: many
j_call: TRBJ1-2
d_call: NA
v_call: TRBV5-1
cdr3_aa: CASSLDQLNYGYTF
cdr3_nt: TGCGCCAGCAGCTTGGACCAGCTCAACTATGGCTACACCTTC

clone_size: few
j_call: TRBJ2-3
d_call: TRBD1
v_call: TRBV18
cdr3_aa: CASSPQGQPNTDTQYF
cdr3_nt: TGTGCCAGCTCACCACAGGGACAGCCAAACACAGATACGCAGTATTTT

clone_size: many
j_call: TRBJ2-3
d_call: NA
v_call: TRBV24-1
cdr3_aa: CATSDGGAPDTQYF
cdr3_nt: TGTGCCACCAGTGATGGGGGAGCCCCAGATACGCAGTATTTT

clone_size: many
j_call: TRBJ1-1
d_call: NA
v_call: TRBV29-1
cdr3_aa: CSVWVGGQTEAFF
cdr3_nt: TGCAGCGTCTGGGTGGGGGGGCAGACTGAAGCTTTCTTT

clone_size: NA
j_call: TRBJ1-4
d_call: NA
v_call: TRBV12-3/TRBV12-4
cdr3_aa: CASRKRVWGSTNEKLFF
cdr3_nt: TGTGCCAGCAGGAAAAGGGTTTGGGGATCAACTAATGAAAAACTGTTTTTT

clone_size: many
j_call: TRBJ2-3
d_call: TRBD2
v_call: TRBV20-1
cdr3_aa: CSATRAAGFNTDTQYF
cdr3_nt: TGCAGTGCTACTCGGGCAGCGGGGTTCAATACAGATACGCAGTATTTT

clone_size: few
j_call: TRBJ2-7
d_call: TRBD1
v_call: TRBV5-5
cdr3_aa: CASSPLPQGAGTYEQYF
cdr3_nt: TGTGCCAGCAGTCCGCTCCCACAGGGGGCAGGTACTTACGAGCAGTACTTC

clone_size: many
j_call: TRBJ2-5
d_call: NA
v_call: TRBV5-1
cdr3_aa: CASSLDPRETQYF
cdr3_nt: TGCGCCAGCAGCTTGGACCCCAGAGAGACCCAGTACTTC

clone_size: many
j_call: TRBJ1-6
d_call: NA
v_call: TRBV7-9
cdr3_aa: CASSPFPGSPLHF
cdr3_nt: TGTGCCAGCAGTCCTTTTCCGGGCTCACCCCTCCACTTT

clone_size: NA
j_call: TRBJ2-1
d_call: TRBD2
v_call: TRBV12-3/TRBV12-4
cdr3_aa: CASSSGTSGLGEQFF
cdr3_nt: TGTGCCAGCAGTAGTGGGACTAGCGGACTCGGTGAGCAGTTCTTC

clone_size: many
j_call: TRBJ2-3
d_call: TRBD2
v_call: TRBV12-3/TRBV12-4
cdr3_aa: CASSLGPGRGGSIDTQYF
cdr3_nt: TGTGCCAGCAGTTTAGGGCCAGGGCGGGGGGGTAGTATAGATACGCAGTATTTT

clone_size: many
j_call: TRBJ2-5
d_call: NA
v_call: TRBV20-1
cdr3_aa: CSARHLVGETQYF
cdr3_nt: TGCAGCGCCCGGCACCTAGTAGGGGAGACCCAGTACTTC

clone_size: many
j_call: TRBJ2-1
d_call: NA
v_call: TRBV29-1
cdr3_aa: CSVEEGDSYNEQFF
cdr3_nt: TGCAGCGTTGAAGAGGGGGACTCCTACAATGAGCAGTTCTTC

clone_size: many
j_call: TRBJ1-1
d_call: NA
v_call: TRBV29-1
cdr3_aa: CSVFLGTRGNTEAFF
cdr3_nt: TGCAGCGTTTTTCTGGGGACGCGCGGGAACACTGAAGCTTTCTTT

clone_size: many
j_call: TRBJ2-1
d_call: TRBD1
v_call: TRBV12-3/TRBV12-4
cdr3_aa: CASTGTGGSNEQFF
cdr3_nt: TGTGCCAGCACCGGGACAGGGGGAAGCAATGAGCAGTTCTTC

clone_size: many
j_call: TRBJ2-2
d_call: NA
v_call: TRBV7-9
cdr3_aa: CASTPVSKDTGELFF
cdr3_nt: TGTGCCAGCACTCCTGTGTCTAAGGACACCGGGGAGCTGTTTTTT

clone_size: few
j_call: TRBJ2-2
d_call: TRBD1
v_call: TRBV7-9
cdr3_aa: CASSSDRGTGELFF
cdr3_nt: TGTGCCAGCAGCTCGGACAGGGGCACCGGGGAGCTGTTTTTT

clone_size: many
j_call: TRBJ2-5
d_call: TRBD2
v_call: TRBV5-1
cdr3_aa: CASSLDGLEGETQYF
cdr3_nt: TGCGCCAGCAGCTTGGACGGACTAGAGGGAGAGACCCAGTACTTC

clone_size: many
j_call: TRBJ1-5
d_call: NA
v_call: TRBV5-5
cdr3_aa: CASSLVAYGNQPQHF
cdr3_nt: TGTGCCAGCAGCTTGGTTGCTTACGGCAATCAGCCCCAGCATTTT